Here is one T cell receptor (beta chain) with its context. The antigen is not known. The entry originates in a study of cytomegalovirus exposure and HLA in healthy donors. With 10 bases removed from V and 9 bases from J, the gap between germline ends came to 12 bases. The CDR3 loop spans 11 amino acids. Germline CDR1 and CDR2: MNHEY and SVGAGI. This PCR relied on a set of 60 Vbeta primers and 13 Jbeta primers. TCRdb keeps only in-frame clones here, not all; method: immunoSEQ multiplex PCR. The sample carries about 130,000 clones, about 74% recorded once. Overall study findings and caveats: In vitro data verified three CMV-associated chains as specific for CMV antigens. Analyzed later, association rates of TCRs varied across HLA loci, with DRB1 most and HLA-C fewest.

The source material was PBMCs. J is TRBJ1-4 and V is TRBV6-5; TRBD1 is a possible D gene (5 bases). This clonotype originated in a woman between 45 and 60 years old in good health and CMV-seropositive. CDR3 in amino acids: CATWGGKKLFF. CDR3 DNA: TGTGCCACCTGGGGCGGGAAAAAACTGTTTTTT.